The rows below give T cell receptor beta chains drawn from one sample of a study of cytomegalovirus exposure and HLA in healthy donors. Produced via immunoSEQ multiplex PCR; TCRdb's table is partial and in-frame only. The repertoire includes under 200,000 clones, about 88% of them detected once, and around 2.4% sits in the top ten. Input material: PBMCs. The receptors shown here come from a woman aged 18-30 years in good health and CMV-seronegative. Each CDR3 is given with its conserved first and last residue. A D gene is named only where the DNA matches it firmly.

V gene	D gene	J gene	CDR3 protein	CDR3 DNA
TRBV14	TRBD2	TRBJ2-3	CASSQPTGAGGITDTQYF	TGTGCCAGCAGCCAACCCACCGGAGCGGGGGGGATCACAGATACGCAGTATTTT
TRBV6-1	TRBD1	TRBJ1-2	CASSGTLLQGAHLGYTF	TGTGCCAGCAGTGGTACCCTCCTCCAGGGGGCGCATCTTGGCTACACCTTC
TRBV9	.	TRBJ1-1	CASSLGGDTEAFF	TGTGCCAGCAGCCTAGGGGGGGACACTGAAGCTTTCTTT
TRBV6-4	TRBD2	TRBJ2-7	CASSDSIPGLAGADPGYEQYF	TGTGCCAGCAGTGACTCGATTCCCGGACTAGCGGGAGCCGACCCGGGCTACGAGCAGTACTTC
TRBV19	.	TRBJ2-7	CASSPLALNYEQYF	TGTGCCAGTAGTCCGCTAGCGCTGAACTACGAGCAGTACTTC
TRBV18	TRBD2	TRBJ2-6	CASSPPAGGLSGANVLTF	TGTGCCAGCTCCCCCCCAGCGGGGGGCCTCTCTGGGGCCAACGTCCTGACTTTC
TRBV7-8	.	TRBJ2-7	CASSLVQGMYEQYF	TGTGCCAGCAGCTTGGTACAGGGCATGTACGAGCAGTACTTC
TRBV7-9	.	TRBJ1-2	CASSLPELEAGRSYGYTF	TGTGCCAGCAGCTTACCAGAGCTAGAGGCAGGGAGGTCCTATGGCTACACCTTC
TRBV7-2	.	TRBJ2-7	CASSSLQGYEQYF	TGTGCCAGCAGCTCCCTACAGGGCTACGAGCAGTACTTC
TRBV4-3	.	TRBJ2-3	CASSQGGGGPSTDTQYF	TGCGCCAGCAGCCAAGGGGGGGGCGGGCCTAGCACAGATACGCAGTATTTT